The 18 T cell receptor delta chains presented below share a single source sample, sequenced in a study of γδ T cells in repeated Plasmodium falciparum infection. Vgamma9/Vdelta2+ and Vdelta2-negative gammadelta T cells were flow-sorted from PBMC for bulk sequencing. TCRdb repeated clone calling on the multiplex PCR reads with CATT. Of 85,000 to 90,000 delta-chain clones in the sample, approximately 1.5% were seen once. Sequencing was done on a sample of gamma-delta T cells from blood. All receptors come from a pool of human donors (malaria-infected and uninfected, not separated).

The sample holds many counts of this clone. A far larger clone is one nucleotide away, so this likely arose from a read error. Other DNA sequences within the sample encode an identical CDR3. The CDR3 nucleotides read TGTGCCTGTGACCCTGGAGGATACACCGATAAACTCATCTTT. Protein product: CACDPGGYTDKLIF. The chain couples TRDV2 to TRDJ1; D not resolved. This CDR3 comprises 14 residues. Germline V gene data show CDR1 as GEAIGNYY and CDR2 as EKD. The V gene lost 3 bases and the J gene lost 0 bases, with 10 bases spanning the gap.

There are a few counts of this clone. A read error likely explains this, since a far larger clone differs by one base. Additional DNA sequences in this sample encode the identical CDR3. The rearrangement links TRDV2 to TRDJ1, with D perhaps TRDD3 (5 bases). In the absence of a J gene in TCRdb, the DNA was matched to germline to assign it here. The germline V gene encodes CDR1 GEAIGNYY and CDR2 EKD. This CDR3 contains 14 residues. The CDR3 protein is CACDTGGPTDKLIF. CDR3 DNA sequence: TGTGCCTGCGACACCGGGGGTCCCACCGATAAACTCATCTTT.

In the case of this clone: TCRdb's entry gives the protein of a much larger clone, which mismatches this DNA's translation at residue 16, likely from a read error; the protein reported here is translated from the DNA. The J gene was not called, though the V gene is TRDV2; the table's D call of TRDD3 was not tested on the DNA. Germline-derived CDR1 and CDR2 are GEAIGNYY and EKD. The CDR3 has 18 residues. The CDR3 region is CACDTGSYGWGIQDKPIF. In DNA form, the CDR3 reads TGTGCCTGTGACACCGGTTCCTACGGCTGGGGGATACAAGATAAACCCATCTTT.

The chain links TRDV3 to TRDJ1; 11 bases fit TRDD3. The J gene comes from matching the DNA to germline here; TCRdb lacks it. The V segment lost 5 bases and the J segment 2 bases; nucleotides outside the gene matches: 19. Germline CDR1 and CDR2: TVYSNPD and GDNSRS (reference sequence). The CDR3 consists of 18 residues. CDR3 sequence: CAPSWGPRGGYGTDKLIF. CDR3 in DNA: TGTGCCCCCTCCTGGGGTCCCCGTGGGGGATACGGGACCGATAAACTCATCTTT.

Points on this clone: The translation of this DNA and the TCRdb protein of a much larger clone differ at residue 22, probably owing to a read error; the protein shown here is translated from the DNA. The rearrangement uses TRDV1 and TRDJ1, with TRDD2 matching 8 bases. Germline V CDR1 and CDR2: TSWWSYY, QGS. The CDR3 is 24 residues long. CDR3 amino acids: CALGKILPTFLGGPEGCYTDKHIF. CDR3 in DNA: TGTGCTCTTGGGAAAATACTTCCTACGTTCCTTGGGGGTCCTGAGGGGTGTTACACCGATAAACACATCTTT.

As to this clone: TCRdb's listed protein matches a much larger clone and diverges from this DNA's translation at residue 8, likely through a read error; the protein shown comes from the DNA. CDR3 residues: CACDTVARGYARPLIF. The CDR3 bases are TGTGCCTGTGACACCGTGGCTAGGGGATACGCTAGACCCCTGATCTTT. The genes are TRDV2 and TRDJ4; 9 bases map to TRDD3. The CDR3 is 16 amino acids. The ends lost 0 bases at V and 2 bases at J; junction bases unmatched: 9. From germline, CDR1 is GEAIGNYY and CDR2 EKD.

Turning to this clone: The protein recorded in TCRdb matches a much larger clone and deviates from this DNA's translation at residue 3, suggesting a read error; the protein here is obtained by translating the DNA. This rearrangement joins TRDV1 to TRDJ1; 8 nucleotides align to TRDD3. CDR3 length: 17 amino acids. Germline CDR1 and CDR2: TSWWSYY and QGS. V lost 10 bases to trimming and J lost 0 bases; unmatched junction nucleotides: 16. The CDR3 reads CAPKKGSWGKYTDKLIF. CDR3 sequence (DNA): TGTGCTCCTAAGAAAGGTAGCTGGGGGAAGTACACCGATAAACTCATCTTT.

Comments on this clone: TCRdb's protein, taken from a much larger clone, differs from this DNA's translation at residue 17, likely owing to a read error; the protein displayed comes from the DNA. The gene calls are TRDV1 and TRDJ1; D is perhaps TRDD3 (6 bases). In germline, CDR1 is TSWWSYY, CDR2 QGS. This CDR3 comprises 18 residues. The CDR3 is CALGESRVRLGIPDKLTF. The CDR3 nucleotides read TGTGCTCTTGGGGAAAGTCGGGTACGTTTGGGGATTCCCGATAAACTCACCTTT.

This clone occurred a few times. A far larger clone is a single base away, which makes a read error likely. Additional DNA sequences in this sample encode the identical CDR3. This CDR3 reads CALGELYRLLGDSAKLIF. CDR3 DNA sequence: TGTGCTCTTGGGGAACTTTACCGATTACTTGGGGATTCCGCTAAACTCATCTTT. The chain has TRDV1 and TRDJ1, with D possibly TRDD3 on 6 matching bases. The J gene, left out of TCRdb, was set here by checking the DNA against germline. The CDR3 extends over 18 amino acids. CDR1 TSWWSYY and CDR2 QGS come from the germline V gene. The V end lost 0 bases, the J end lost 7 bases, and 24 bases lay between the germline ends.

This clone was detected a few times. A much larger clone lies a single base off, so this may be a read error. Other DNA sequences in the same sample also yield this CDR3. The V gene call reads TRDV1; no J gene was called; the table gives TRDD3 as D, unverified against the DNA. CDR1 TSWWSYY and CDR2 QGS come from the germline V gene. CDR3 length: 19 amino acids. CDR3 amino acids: CALGELSLRRGDTWDKLIF. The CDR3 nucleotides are TGTGCTCTTGGGGAACTGAGCCTACGTCGAGGGGATACTTGGGATAAACTCATCTTC.

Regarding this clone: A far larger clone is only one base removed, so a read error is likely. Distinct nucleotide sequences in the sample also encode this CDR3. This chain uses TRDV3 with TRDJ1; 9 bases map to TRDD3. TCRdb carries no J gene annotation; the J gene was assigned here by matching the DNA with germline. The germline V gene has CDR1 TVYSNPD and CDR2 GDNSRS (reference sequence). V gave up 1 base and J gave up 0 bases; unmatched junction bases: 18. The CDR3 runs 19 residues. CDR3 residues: CAFKGPLWGILAYTDKLIF. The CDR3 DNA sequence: TGTGCCTTTAAAGGTCCTCTTTGGGGGATATTGGCGTACACCGATAAACTCATCTTT.

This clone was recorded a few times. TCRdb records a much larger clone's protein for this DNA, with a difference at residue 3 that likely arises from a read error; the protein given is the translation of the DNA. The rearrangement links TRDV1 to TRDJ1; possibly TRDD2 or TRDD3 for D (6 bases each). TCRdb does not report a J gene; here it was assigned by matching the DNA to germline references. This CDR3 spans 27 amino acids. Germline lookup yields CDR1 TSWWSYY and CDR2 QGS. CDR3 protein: CAPGELWAFRWPSLGPNKGFYTDKLIF. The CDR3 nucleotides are TGTGCTCCTGGGGAACTTTGGGCCTTTCGATGGCCTTCCCTGGGGCCTAATAAGGGTTTTTACACCGATAAACTCATCTTT.

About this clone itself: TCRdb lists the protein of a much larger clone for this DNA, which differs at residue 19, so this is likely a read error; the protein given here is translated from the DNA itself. CDR3 in DNA: TGTGCTCTTGGGACCCTCCGGCCCCTACTCGAGGGGATGGGGTACACCGATAAACCCATCTTT. It translates to CALGTLRPLLEGMGYTDKPIF. The V gene is TRDV1, but the J gene lacks a call; the table's D call, TRDD3, was not checked against the DNA. CDR1 is TSWWSYY, CDR2 QGS, per germline. The CDR3 is made up of 21 amino acids.

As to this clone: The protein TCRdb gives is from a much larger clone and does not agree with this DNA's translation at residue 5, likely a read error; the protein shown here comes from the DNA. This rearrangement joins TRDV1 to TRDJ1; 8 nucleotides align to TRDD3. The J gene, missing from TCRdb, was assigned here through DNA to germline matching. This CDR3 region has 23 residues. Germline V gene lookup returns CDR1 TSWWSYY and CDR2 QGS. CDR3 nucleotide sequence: TGTGCTCTTGGGAAACTTCTCTGGGCAACTGGTGGTTGGGGGATTTTTTACACCGATAAACTCATCTTT. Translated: CALGKLLWATGGWGIFYTDKLIF.

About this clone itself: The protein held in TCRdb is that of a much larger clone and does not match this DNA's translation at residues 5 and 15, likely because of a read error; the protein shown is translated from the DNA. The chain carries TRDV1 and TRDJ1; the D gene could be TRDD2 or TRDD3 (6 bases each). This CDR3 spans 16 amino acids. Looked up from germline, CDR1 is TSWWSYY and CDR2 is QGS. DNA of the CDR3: TGTGCTCTTGGGAAACTCCTACTGGGTGCTAGCGATAAACTCACCTTT. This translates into CALGKLLLGASDKLTF.

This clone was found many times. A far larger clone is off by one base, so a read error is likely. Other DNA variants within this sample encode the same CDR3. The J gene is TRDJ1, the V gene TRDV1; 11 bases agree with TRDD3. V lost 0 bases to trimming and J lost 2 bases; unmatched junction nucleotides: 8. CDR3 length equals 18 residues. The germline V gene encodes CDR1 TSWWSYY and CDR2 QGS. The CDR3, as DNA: TGTGCTCTTGGGGAACTTTCAGTCATGGGGGATACGACCGATAAACTCATCTTT. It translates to CALGELSVMGDTTDKLIF.

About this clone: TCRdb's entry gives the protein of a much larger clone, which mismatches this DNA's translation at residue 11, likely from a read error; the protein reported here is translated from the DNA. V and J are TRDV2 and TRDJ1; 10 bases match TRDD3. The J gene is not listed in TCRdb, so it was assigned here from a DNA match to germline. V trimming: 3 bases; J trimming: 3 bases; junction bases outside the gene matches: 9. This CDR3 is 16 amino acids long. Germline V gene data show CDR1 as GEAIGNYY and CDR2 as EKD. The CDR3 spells CACDELLGGYADKLIF. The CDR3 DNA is TGTGCCTGTGACGAACTACTGGGGGGATACGCCGATAAACTCATCTTT.

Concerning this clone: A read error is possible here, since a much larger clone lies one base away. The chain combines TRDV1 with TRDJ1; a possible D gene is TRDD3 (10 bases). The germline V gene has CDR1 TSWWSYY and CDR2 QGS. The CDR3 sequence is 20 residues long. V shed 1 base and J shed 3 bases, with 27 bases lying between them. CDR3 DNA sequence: TGTGCTCTTGGGGAACCCCTTCCTACCATACTGGGGGATTACGCCGATAAACTCATCTTT. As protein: CALGEPLPTILGDYADKLIF.